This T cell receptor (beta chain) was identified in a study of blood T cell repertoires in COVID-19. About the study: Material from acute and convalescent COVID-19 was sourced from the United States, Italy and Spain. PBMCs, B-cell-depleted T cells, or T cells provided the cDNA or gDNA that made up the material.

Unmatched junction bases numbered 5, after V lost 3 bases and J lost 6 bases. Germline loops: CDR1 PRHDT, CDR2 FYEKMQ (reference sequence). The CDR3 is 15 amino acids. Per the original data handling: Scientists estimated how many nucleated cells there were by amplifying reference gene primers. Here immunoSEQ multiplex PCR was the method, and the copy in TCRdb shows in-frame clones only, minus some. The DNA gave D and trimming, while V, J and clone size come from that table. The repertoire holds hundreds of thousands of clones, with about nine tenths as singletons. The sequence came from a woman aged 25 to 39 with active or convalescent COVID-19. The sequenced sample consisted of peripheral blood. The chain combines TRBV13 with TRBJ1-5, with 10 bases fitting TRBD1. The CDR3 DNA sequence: TGTGCCAGCAGCTTTAGACAGGGGGCGCCTCAGCCCCAGCATTTT. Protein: CASSFRQGAPQPQHF.